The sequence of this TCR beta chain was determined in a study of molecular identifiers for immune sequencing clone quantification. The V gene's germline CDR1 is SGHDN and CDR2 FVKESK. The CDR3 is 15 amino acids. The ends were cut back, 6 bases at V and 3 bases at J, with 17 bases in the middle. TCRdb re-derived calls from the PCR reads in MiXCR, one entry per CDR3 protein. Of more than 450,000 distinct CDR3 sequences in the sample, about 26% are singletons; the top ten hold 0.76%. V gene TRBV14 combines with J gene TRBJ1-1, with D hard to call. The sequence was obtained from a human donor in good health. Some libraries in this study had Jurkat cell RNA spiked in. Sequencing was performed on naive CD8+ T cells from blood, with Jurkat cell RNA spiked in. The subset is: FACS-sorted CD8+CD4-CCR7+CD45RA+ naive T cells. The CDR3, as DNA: TGTGCCAGCAGTGAAACGGGAGGAGGTTACACTGAAGCTTTCTTT. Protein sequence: CASSETGGGYTEAFF.